Following are 21 T cell receptor beta chains from one sample sequenced in a study of blood T cell repertoires in COVID-19. Measured with immunoSEQ multiplex PCR; TCRdb has only the in-frame clones, and not every one. The sample lists 200,000 to 300,000 clones, approximately 86% seen once, with around 5% in the top ten. Sequencing was carried out using peripheral blood. The receptors come from a woman in her fifties or sixties with COVID-19, enrolled during active disease.

The J gene is TRBJ1-1, the V gene TRBV5-5; D may be TRBD1 (5 bases). Trimming pared 4 bases from V and 0 bases from J, leaving 10 bases between. Germline lookup yields CDR1 SGHKS and CDR2 YYEKEE (reference sequence). This CDR3 contains 14 residues. The CDR3 DNA sequence: TGTGCCAGCAGCCGGGGACTCCTGAACACTGAAGCTTTCTTT. Translating gives CASSRGLLNTEAFF.

The rearrangement links TRBV27 to TRBJ2-1; 7 bases fit TRBD2. Trimming cost V 5 bases and J 5 bases; bases outside gene matches: 12. The CDR3 is made up of 16 amino acids. Per the germline V gene, CDR1 is MNHEY and CDR2 is SMNVEV (reference sequence). CDR3 bases: TGTGCCAGCAGTGCATTCGGGAGGTTGGACAACAATGAGCAGTTCTTC. Its translation is CASSAFGRLDNNEQFF.

The V call is TRBV10-2, the J call TRBJ1-4, with 9 bases aligning to TRBD1. CDR1 and CDR2 from the germline V gene are WSHSY and SAAADI. Losses at the gene ends were 6 bases for V and 8 bases for J; bases not matched to a gene: 7. This CDR3 has 14 residues. CDR3 protein: CASRKGQGREKLFF. CDR3 bases: TGCGCCAGCAGAAAGGGACAGGGAAGAGAAAAACTGTTTTTT.

V is TRBV30 and J is TRBJ2-5; a possible D gene is TRBD2 (6 bases). CDR3 length equals 15 residues. Trimming shortened V by 1 base and J by 4 bases, and 16 bases separated the two germline ends. CDR1 and CDR2 from the germline V gene are GTSNPN and SVGIG (reference sequence). Here the CDR3 reads CAWSGIGGIGETQYF. CDR3 DNA sequence: TGTGCCTGGAGTGGCATCGGGGGAATAGGAGAGACCCAGTACTTC.

This chain connects TRBV27 to TRBJ1-2; TRBD1 matches 9 bases. Germline V gene data show CDR1 as MNHEY and CDR2 as SMNVEV (reference sequence). The CDR3 loop spans 15 amino acids. V lost 7 bases to trimming and J lost 6 bases; unmatched junction nucleotides: 12. The CDR3 loop reads CASTPGDRVGNGYTF. CDR3 DNA: TGTGCCAGCACCCCGGGGGACAGGGTCGGCAATGGCTACACCTTC.

The chain recombines TRBV5-1 with TRBJ2-2, with 10 bases that match TRBD2. Germline V gives CDR1 SGHRS, CDR2 YFSETQ. There are 16 residues in the CDR3. V was clipped by 5 bases and J by 6 bases; unmatched bases: 10. CDR3 in DNA: TGCGCCAGCAGATTTGGGGGGCTAGCGGGAGCCGGGGAGCTGTTTTTT. It translates to CASRFGGLAGAGELFF.

This chain connects TRBV7-8 to TRBJ2-1; maybe TRBD1 (5 bases). V was clipped by 7 bases and J by 4 bases, with 14 bases between them. The CDR3 totals 14 residues. Germline V gene lookup returns CDR1 SGHVS and CDR2 FQNEAQ. The CDR3: CASIQGDSYNEQFF. As DNA, the CDR3 is TGTGCCAGCATTCAGGGCGACAGTTACAATGAGCAGTTCTTC.

The chain recombines TRBV21-1 with TRBJ1-3; the table's D call, TRBD1, has no DNA check behind it. TRBV21-1 is tagged as a pseudogene. The CDR3 consists of 17 residues. The chain's CDR3 is CASSKLGALGPGNTIYF. The CDR3 DNA reads as TGTGCCAGCAGCAAATTAGGGGCCCTCGGGCCTGGAAACACCATATATTTT.

J is TRBJ1-4 and V is TRBV5-1; the D is unclear. The germline V gene encodes CDR1 SGHRS and CDR2 YFSETQ. The CDR3 is 16 residues long. V lost 2 bases, J lost 0 bases, and 11 bases lay in between. This chain's CDR3 is CASSFGSPATNEKLFF. DNA of the CDR3: TGCGCCAGCAGCTTCGGGTCCCCTGCAACTAATGAAAAACTGTTTTTT.

The rearrangement joins TRBV7-3 to TRBJ2-3; 8 bases line up with TRBD2. Germline assignment: CDR1 SGHTA and CDR2 FQGTGA. Losses at the gene ends were 4 bases for V and 4 bases for J; bases not matched to a gene: 10. This CDR3 contains 16 residues. DNA of the CDR3: TGTGCCAGCAGCTCCTCAACGGGAGGGAGGGCAGATACGCAGTATTTT. It encodes CASSSSTGGRADTQYF.

The chain carries TRBV28 and TRBJ1-3, with TRBD1 identical over 7 bases. Trimming at V came to 2 bases and at J to 4 bases, leaving 5 bases not matched to a gene. The CDR3 length is 15 residues. Germline V gives CDR1 MDHEN, CDR2 SYDVKM. The CDR3 loop is CASSLATGTGNTIYF. As DNA, the CDR3 is TGTGCCAGCAGTTTAGCGACAGGGACAGGAAACACCATATATTTT.

V gene TRBV28 combines with J gene TRBJ2-7; 8 nucleotides match TRBD1. V was pared by 6 bases and J by 4 bases, with 8 bases of the junction left unmatched. The CDR3 extends over 14 amino acids. Germline V lookup: CDR1 MDHEN, CDR2 SYDVKM. CDR3 sequence reads: CASRRTGRSYEQYF. The CDR3, as DNA: TGTGCCAGCAGACGGACAGGGCGTTCGTACGAGCAGTACTTC.

The gene calls are TRBV6-4 and TRBJ2-1; D possibly corresponds to TRBD2 (5 bases). The CDR3 runs 13 residues. The germline gives CDR1 MRHNA, CDR2 SNTAGT. Trimming left V 6 bases short and J 8 bases short, with 14 bases between. The CDR3: CASSRRLGDEQFF. In DNA, the CDR3 is TGTGCCAGCAGCAGGCGTTTGGGAGATGAGCAGTTCTTC.

The V call is TRBV5-1, the J call TRBJ1-1, with D possibly TRBD1 on 5 matching bases. The CDR3 is 16 residues long. Germline CDR1 SGHRS, CDR2 YFSETQ. The germline V and J ends were trimmed by 1 base and 1 base, with 14 bases remaining between them. CDR3 coding DNA: TGCGCCAGCAGCTTGTCGGCAGCCGGGGGGAACACTGAAGCTTTCTTT. Translating it yields CASSLSAAGGNTEAFF. Combining the CDR3 with reference TRBV5-1 and TRBJ1-1 gives the whole variable domain KAGVTQTPRYLIKTRGQQVTLSCSPISGHRSVSWYQQTPGQGLQFLFEYFSETQRNKGNFPGRFSGRQFSNSRSEMNVSTLELGDSALYLCASSLSAAGGNTEAFFGQGTRLTVV.

The V and J genes are TRBV6-1 and TRBJ2-7, with TRBD1 matching 8 bases. Germline V gives CDR1 MNHNS, CDR2 SASEGT. V was pared by 8 bases and J by 4 bases, with 4 bases of the junction left unmatched. CDR3 length equals 12 residues. CDR3 nucleotides: TGTGCCAGCCGGGACAGGCTGTACGAGCAGTACTTC. Its protein product is CASRDRLYEQYF.

V is TRBV15 and J is TRBJ2-1, with 7 bases matching TRBD2. J lost 12 bases, V lost 0 bases, and 5 bases had no gene match. This CDR3 is built from 13 residues. Germline V gene sequence: CDR1 LNHNV, CDR2 YYDKDF (reference sequence). The CDR3 nucleotides read TGTGCCACCAGCAGAGATAATGGGAGGGCGCAGTTCTTC. This gives the protein CATSRDNGRAQFF.

The J gene is TRBJ2-3, the V gene TRBV5-4; TRBD2 matches at 13 bases. Per germline, CDR1 SGHNT and CDR2 YYREEE (reference sequence). With V trimmed by 5 bases and J by 5 bases, 5 bases remained unmatched. This CDR3 is 15 amino acids long. CDR3 nucleotide sequence: TGTGCCAGCAGGTCCGGACTAGCGGGAGTAGATACGCAGTATTTT. Its protein is CASRSGLAGVDTQYF.

V gene TRBV27 combines with J gene TRBJ2-7; unclear D gene. CDR1 MNHEY and CDR2 SMNVEV come from the germline V gene (reference sequence). The ends were cut back, 6 bases at V and 5 bases at J, with 14 bases in the middle. The CDR3 contains 13 residues. This CDR3 is CASSPLGLHEQYF. CDR3 sequence (DNA): TGTGCCAGCAGCCCTCTTGGGCTCCACGAGCAGTACTTC.

This chain joins TRBV3-1 (or the pseudogene TRBV3-2) and TRBJ2-7; D is ambiguous. CDR1 and CDR2 (germline): LGHDT, YNNKEL (reference sequence). Trimming left V 2 bases short and J 2 bases short, with 13 bases between. CDR3 length: 15 amino acids. The CDR3 DNA reads TGTGCCAGCAGCCAATGGAGACGCAGTACCTACGAGCAGTACTTC. It is translated as CASSQWRRSTYEQYF.

The chain recombines TRBV15 with TRBJ1-6, with a weak D call TRBD1 (5 bases). The CDR3 runs 17 residues. V lost 1 base and J lost 7, with 17 bases in between. Germline V gene lookup returns CDR1 LNHNV and CDR2 YYDKDF (reference sequence). CDR3 sequence reads: CATSRVRGLNLNSPLHF. Here the CDR3 DNA reads TGTGCCACCAGCAGAGTAAGGGGCCTAAACTTGAATTCACCCCTCCACTTT.

The V gene is TRBV6-2 or TRBV6-3, the J gene TRBJ2-7; possible D gene TRBD2, 6 bases. V was clipped by 4 bases and J by 5 bases, with 12 bases between them. This CDR3 has 13 residues. Per germline, CDR1 MNHEY and CDR2 SVGEGT. CDR3 region: CASSSGLVNEQYF. The CDR3 coding sequence is TGTGCCAGCAGTTCGGGACTCGTGAACGAGCAGTACTTC.